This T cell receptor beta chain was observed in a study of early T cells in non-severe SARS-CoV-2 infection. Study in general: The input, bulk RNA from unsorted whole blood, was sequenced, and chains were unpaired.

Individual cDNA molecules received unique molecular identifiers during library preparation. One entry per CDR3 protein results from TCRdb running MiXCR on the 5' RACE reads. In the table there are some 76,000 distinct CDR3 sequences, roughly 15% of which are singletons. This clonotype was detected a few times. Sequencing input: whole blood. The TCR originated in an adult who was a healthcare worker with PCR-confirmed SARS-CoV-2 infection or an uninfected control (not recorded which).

DNA for the CDR3: TGTGCCATCAGTGAGTGGCAGGGCGAGTACGAGCAGTACTTC. Translating gives CAISEWQGEYEQYF. The chain carries TRBV10-3 and TRBJ2-7; the D gene is possibly TRBD1 (5 bases). The CDR3 is 14 residues long. The V gene's germline CDR1 is ENHRY and CDR2 SYGVKD. The germline V and J ends were trimmed by 1 base and 4 bases, with 11 bases remaining between them.